The next 4 T cell receptor beta chains were all read from a single sample in a study of regulatory T cells in long-lasting Graves disease. Construction of TCR beta libraries relied on iRepertoire HTBI primers and on Arm-PCR targeting CDR3 regions. TCRdb itself ran the multiplex PCR reads through MiXCR, one entry per CDR3 protein. This sample has some 330,000 distinct CDR3 sequences; roughly 25% occur once, and the top ten carry about 27%. Time point in this sample: persistent/refractory GD, antithyroid drugs over 5 years with positive TRAb. PBMC RNA was the source of the TCR library. Material: peripheral blood mononuclear cells (PBMCs), obtained when the disease was refractory, from a patient treated with antithyroid drugs. The receptors stem from a woman aged 40 to 50 with Graves disease.

This clonotype occurred a few times. The chain combines TRBV6-1 with TRBJ2-2, with D possibly being TRBD1 (6 bases). V dropped 6 bases and J dropped 4 bases, with 15 bases sitting between them. The length of the CDR3 is 15 residues. The germline V gene encodes CDR1 MNHNS and CDR2 SASEGT. CDR3 coding DNA: TGTGCCAGCAGCCATAAGGGGGTCCGCACCGGGGAGCTGTTTTTT. Translating it yields CASSHKGVRTGELFF.

In this sample, this clonotype turned up many times. A much larger clone is a single base away; this may be a read error. The chain couples TRBV28 to TRBJ1-5; D remains unclear. Trimming stripped 6 bases from V and 3 bases from J, with 15 bases between. This CDR3 contains 15 residues. CDR1 and CDR2 (germline): MDHEN, SYDVKM. The CDR3 loop reads CASSLGRTNNQPQHF. The CDR3 DNA reads TGTGCCAGCAGCCTAGGACGGACTAACAATCAGCCCCAGCATTTT.

V and J are TRBV10-3 and TRBJ2-5, with TRBD2 identical over 11 bases. Germline V gene lookup returns CDR1 ENHRY and CDR2 SYGVKD. Trimming at V came to 3 bases and at J to 1 base, leaving 7 bases not matched to a gene. The CDR3 runs 17 residues. CDR3 amino acids: CAISDTSGRNPQETQYF. The CDR3 region has the DNA TGTGCCATCAGTGATACTAGCGGGAGAAACCCCCAAGAGACCCAGTACTTC.

Many counts were recorded for this clonotype. V is TRBV11-2 and J is TRBJ2-7; D is uncertain. Germline V gene data show CDR1 as SGHAT and CDR2 as FQNNGV. The CDR3 has 14 residues. With 5 bases removed from V and 1 base from J, the gap between germline ends came to 12 bases. CDR3 sequence reads: CASSREVRSYEQYF. DNA of the CDR3: TGTGCCAGCAGCCGAGAGGTGCGTTCCTACGAGCAGTACTTC.